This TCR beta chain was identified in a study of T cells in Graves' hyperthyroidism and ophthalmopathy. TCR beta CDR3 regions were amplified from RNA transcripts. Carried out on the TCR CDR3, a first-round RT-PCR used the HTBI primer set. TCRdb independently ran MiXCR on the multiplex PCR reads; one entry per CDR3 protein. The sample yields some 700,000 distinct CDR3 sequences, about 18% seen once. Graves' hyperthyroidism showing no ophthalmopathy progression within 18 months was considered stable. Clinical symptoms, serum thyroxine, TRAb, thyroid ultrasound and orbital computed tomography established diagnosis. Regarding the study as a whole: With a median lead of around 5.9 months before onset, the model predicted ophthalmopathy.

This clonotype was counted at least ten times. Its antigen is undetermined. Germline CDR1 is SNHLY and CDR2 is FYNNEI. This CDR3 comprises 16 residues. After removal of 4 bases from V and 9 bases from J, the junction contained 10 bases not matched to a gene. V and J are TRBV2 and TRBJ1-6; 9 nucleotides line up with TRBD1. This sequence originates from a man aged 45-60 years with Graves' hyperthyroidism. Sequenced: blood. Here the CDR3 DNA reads TGTGCCAGCAGTGGATTTACAGGGGGCGCTTCTTCACCCCTCCACTTT. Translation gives CASSGFTGGASSPLHF. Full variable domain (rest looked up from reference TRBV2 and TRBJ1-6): EPEVTQTPSHQVTQMGQEVILRCVPISNHLYFYWYRQILGQKVEFLVSFYNNEISEKSEIFDDQFSVERPDGSNFTLKIRSTKLEDSAMYFCASSGFTGGASSPLHFGNGTRLTVT.